This T cell receptor beta chain was observed in a study of T cell repertoires in cytomegalovirus infection. On the study more broadly: From public TCR beta signatures came an indication of both CMV infection and matching HLA type. Study-level findings and limits: People with CMV and the relevant HLA were identified by cumulative public TCR beta family frequency.

CDR3 size: 15 residues. The V end lost 6 bases, the J end lost 5 bases, and 18 bases lay between the germline ends. CDR1 is LNHDA and CDR2 is SQIVND in the germline V gene (reference sequence). With respect to this clonotype: Its antigen is as yet unknown.

TCRdb recomputed calls from the reads with MiXCR, one row per CDR3 protein. The profile shows approximately 1,000,000 distinct CDR3 sequences, about a third of them singletons. Here the sequenced sample was cultured CD8+ T cells from PBMCs, taken from culture after CMV antigen stimulation. The genes are TRBV19 and TRBJ2-3; D may be TRBD1 or TRBD2 (6 bases each). The TCR comes from a human donor in good health (CMV status not recorded). Some clones in this sample may be carry-over from other donors' samples. The CDR3 region is CASSPSWGAGDTQYF. In DNA, the CDR3 is TGTGCCAGTAGCCCTTCTTGGGGGGCTGGAGATACGCAGTATTTT.